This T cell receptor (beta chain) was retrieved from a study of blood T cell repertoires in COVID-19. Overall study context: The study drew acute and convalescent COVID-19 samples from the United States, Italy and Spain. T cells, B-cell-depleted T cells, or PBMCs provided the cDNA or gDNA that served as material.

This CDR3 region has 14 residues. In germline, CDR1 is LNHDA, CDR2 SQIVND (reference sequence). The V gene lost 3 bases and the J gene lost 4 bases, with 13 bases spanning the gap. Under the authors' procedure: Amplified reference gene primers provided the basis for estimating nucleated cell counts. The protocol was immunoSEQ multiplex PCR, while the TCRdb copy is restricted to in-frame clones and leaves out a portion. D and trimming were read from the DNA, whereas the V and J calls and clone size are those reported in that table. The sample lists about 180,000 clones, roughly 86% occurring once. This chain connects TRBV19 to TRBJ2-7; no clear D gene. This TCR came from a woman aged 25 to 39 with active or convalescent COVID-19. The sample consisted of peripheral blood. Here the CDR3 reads CASSMTLDSYEQYF. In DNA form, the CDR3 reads TGTGCCAGTAGTATGACCCTCGACTCTTACGAGCAGTACTTC.